This is a list of T cell receptor beta chains from one sample in a study of blood T cell repertoires in COVID-19. Sequenced by immunoSEQ multiplex PCR; TCRdb stores in-frame clones only, minus some. The sample records 140,000 to 150,000 clones, 70% to 90% being singletons. The sample taken for sequencing was peripheral blood. The receptors here all came from a woman between 50 and 59 years old with acute or convalescent COVID-19. Each CDR3 is given without its conserved first and last residue.

>TRBJ2-2|TRBV5-1
ASSLAADTGELF
>TRBJ1-1|TRBV12-5
ASGLREDTEAF
>TRBJ2-5|TRBV2
ASSEGSLGEGTQY
>TRBJ1-5|TRBV7-2
ASSLDWWGGVSQPQH
>TRBJ1-4|TRBV6-5
ASSSGQGGEKLF
>TRBJ2-1|TRBV6-2/TRBV6-3
ASSLGGDGSYNEQF
>TRBJ1-1|TRBV27
ASSPGGGTGVTEAF
>TRBJ1-6|TRBV9
ASSERGQGISPLH
>TRBJ1-2|TRBV5-1
ASSLGGAGGYT
>TRBJ2-2|TRBV19
ASSPGENTGELF
>TRBJ1-5|TRBV19
ASSMSTASNQPQH
>TRBJ2-5|TRBV7-8
ASSSQTSGGMETQY
>TRBJ2-1|TRBV19
ASSIRPTGGGNEQF
>TRBJ2-7|TRBV7-2
ASSTGLAGGSHY
>TRBJ2-7|TRBV12-3/TRBV12-4
ASGHQQGHEQY
>TRBJ2-3|TRBV5-1
ASSLANSGGVADTQY
>TRBJ1-1|TRBV5-1
ASSQTGLNTEAF
>TRBJ2-7|TRBV2
ASSPPGSIHYEQY
>TRBJ2-7|TRBV19
ASSIGGTEFREQY
>TRBJ2-7|TRBV24-1
ATHTQGAYEQY
>TRBJ2-7|TRBV19
ASSIDLEQGMDEQY
>TRBJ2-7|TRBV12-5
ASGLADRGPSYEQY
>TRBJ2-1|TRBV7-9
ASSLGGGEYNEQF
>TRBJ2-7|TRBV4-1
ASSQEHRWAEQY
>TRBJ2-1|TRBV10-3
AISEVGSSYNEQF
>TRBJ1-1|TRBV28
ASTLRQAWDEAF
>TRBJ1-1|TRBV2
ASVRDMNTEAF
>TRBJ1-4|TRBV28
ASSYREGGNEKLF
>TRBJ2-3|TRBV7-9
ASSGQVYTDTQY
>TRBJ1-4|TRBV6-1
ASSEVEGEKLF
>TRBJ2-3|TRBV4-3
ASSQDQGRIDTQY
>TRBJ2-7|TRBV11-3
ASSDQGQSGNYEQY
>TRBJ1-5|TRBV19
ASTGQGFNQPQH
>TRBJ2-3|TRBV6-2/TRBV6-3
ASSYYGGGTDTQY
>TRBJ1-5|TRBV5-8
ASRNRGGRNQPQH
>TRBJ2-7|TRBV29-1
SVEDVRQPYEQY
>TRBJ2-5|TRBV7-6
ASSPSILTSGGETQY
>TRBJ2-3|TRBV2
ARRSGLAGTDTQY
>TRBJ2-7|TRBV7-6
ASSRRQGYYEQY
>TRBJ1-5|TRBV6-6
ASTEPDQPQH
>TRBJ1-6|TRBV5-1
ASTTLPIGGEGSPLH
>TRBJ1-2|TRBV4-2
ASSQESRDGYT
>TRBJ2-7|TRBV6-5
ASSYSGQGSYEQY
>TRBJ1-1|TRBV10-3
AISVEGRKTEAF
>TRBJ2-1|TRBV28
ASTMRLDNEQF
>TRBJ1-1|TRBV24-1
ATSDPGTGDDRAF
>TRBJ2-3|TRBV30
AWSQETDTQY
>TRBJ1-6|TRBV5-5
ASSLEGGSSPLH